A single sample gave rise to the 32 T cell receptor beta chains below, sequenced in a study of T-cell reconstitution after alpha-beta-depleted transplantation in children. Using unique molecular identifiers, the investigators prepared the TCRbeta library. TCRdb ran MiXCR on the PCR reads and lists one entry per CDR3 protein. Of 200,000 to 300,000 distinct CDR3 sequences detected, roughly 8% appear once; the ten largest clones hold 6.3%. The sample consisted of PBMCs, mostly from graft donor cells, taken 180 days after TCRalphabeta/CD19-depleted stem cell transplant. All receptors derive from a male patient younger than 18 who had a stem cell transplant for acute lymphoblastic leukemia, so the T cells may come from the graft donor.

At least ten counts were recorded for this clonotype. The CDR3 coding sequence is TGTGCCAGCAGCGGCGGCAGGGGGAATGAGCAGTTCTTC. This encodes CASSGGRGNEQFF. This chain joins TRBV5-8 and TRBJ2-1, with 7 bases identical to TRBD1. The germline V gene has CDR1 SGHTS and CDR2 YDEGEE. The V gene end was trimmed by 4 bases and the J gene end by 7 bases; junction bases not matched to a gene: 5. The CDR3 contains 13 residues.

This clonotype has ten or more counts. The J gene is TRBJ2-1, the V gene TRBV12-3 or TRBV12-4; tentative D call: TRBD2 (5 bases). The germline V and J ends were trimmed by 5 bases and 2 bases, with 13 bases remaining between them. The CDR3 length is 15 residues. The CDR3: CASSPIARPYNEQFF. The CDR3 DNA sequence: TGTGCCAGCAGTCCAATAGCGAGGCCCTACAATGAGCAGTTCTTC.

This clonotype was counted at least ten times. The CDR3 DNA sequence: TGCGCCAGCAGCTTGGAAGGACAACGCTCTGGAAACACCATATATTTT. Translated, it gives CASSLEGQRSGNTIYF. This chain joins TRBV5-1 and TRBJ1-3, with a possible D match to TRBD1 (5 bases). The CDR3 runs to 16 residues. Germline lookup yields CDR1 SGHRS and CDR2 YFSETQ. V was shortened by 0 bases and J by 0 bases, with 10 bases between the two germline ends.

This clonotype was observed many times. The chain has TRBV28 and TRBJ1-3; weak D call: TRBD1 (6 bases). Germline V gene sequence: CDR1 MDHEN, CDR2 SYDVKM. This CDR3 spans 14 amino acids. V lost 6 bases, J lost 0 bases, and 9 bases lay in between. CDR3 nucleotide sequence: TGTGCCAGCAGAGTAGGGGGCTCTGGAAACACCATATATTTT. It translates to CASRVGGSGNTIYF.

Ten or more counts support this clonotype. The chain links TRBV5-1 to TRBJ2-2, with unresolved D. The CDR3 runs 13 residues. Deletions cut 6 bases from V and 5 bases from J, with 11 bases between. CDR1 SGHRS and CDR2 YFSETQ come from the germline V gene. For the CDR3, the DNA is TGCGCCAGCATGCGAGTGGAGACCGGGGAGCTGTTTTTT. It translates to CASMRVETGELFF. Combining the CDR3 with reference TRBV5-1 and TRBJ2-2 gives the whole variable domain KAGVTQTPRYLIKTRGQQVTLSCSPISGHRSVSWYQQTPGQGLQFLFEYFSETQRNKGNFPGRFSGRQFSNSRSEMNVSTLELGDSALYLCASMRVETGELFFGEGSRLTVL.

This clonotype was detected ten times or more. V and J are TRBV5-1 and TRBJ2-1; D is perhaps TRBD1 (5 bases). Trimming stripped 5 bases from V and 6 bases from J, with 15 bases between. In germline, CDR1 is SGHRS, CDR2 YFSETQ. The CDR3 is 14 residues long. The CDR3 bases are TGCGCCAGCAGTCAGGGCAGTTGGGTCAATGAGCAGTTCTTC. Its protein is CASSQGSWVNEQFF.

This clonotype has a count of ten or more. The rearrangement joins TRBV6-5 to TRBJ2-1; 11 positions agree with TRBD2. Trimming at V came to 6 bases and at J to 7 bases, leaving 5 bases not matched to a gene. The CDR3 consists of 14 residues. CDR1 and CDR2 from the germline V gene are MNHEY and SVGAGI. CDR3 DNA: TGTGCCAGCAGCCGACTAGCGGGGAGGAATGAGCAGTTCTTC. This sequence encodes CASSRLAGRNEQFF.

Many counts were recorded for this clonotype. CDR3 coding DNA: TGCAGCGTTGAAATCCAGGGAGGGTACTCTGGAAACACCATATATTTT. As protein: CSVEIQGGYSGNTIYF. The rearrangement links TRBV29-1 to TRBJ1-3; tentative D call: TRBD1 (5 bases). CDR1 is SQVTM and CDR2 is ANQGSEA in the germline V gene. Trimming cost V 2 bases and J 0 bases, with 14 bases left between them. The CDR3 is 16 residues long.

This clonotype was picked up many times. The CDR3 protein is CASTPRRLAWRETQYF. CDR3 nucleotides: TGTGCCAGCACCCCCAGACGACTAGCTTGGCGGGAGACCCAGTACTTC. The chain recombines TRBV6-1 with TRBJ2-5, with 7 bases lining up with TRBD2. Trimming cost V 7 bases and J 5 bases; bases outside gene matches: 16. The CDR3 runs to 16 residues. The germline gives CDR1 MNHNS, CDR2 SASEGT.

This clonotype has ten or more counts. CDR3 residues: CASSNPGGRETQYF. DNA of the CDR3: TGTGCCAGCAGTAACCCCGGGGGGCGAGAGACCCAGTACTTC. The chain combines TRBV12-3 or TRBV12-4 with TRBJ2-5; TRBD2 might be the D (7 bases). The CDR3 contains 14 residues. Trimming stripped 5 bases from V and 4 bases from J, with 14 bases between.

This clonotype has at least ten counts. The J gene is TRBJ1-6, the V gene TRBV5-1; D not certain. CDR1 is SGHRS and CDR2 is YFSETQ in the germline V gene. There are 11 residues in the CDR3. Trimming stripped 0 bases from V and 12 bases from J, with 4 bases between. CDR3 sequence reads: CASSLEGPLHF. As DNA, the CDR3 is TGCGCCAGCAGCTTGGAGGGACCCCTCCACTTT.

The chain is built from TRBV7-6 and TRBJ2-6; 7 bases fit TRBD2. In germline, CDR1 is SGHVS, CDR2 FNYEAQ. Trimming cost V 0 bases and J 7 bases; bases outside gene matches: 6. CDR3 length: 16 residues. The CDR3 region is CASSLAVGGNANVLTF. In nucleotides, the CDR3 is TGTGCCAGCAGCTTAGCGGTGGGGGGGAACGCCAACGTCCTGACTTTC.

V is TRBV27 and J is TRBJ2-1; 14 positions match TRBD2. CDR1 MNHEY and CDR2 SMNVEV come from the germline V gene (reference sequence). The CDR3 spans 15 residues. V gave up 5 bases and J gave up 8 bases; unmatched junction bases: 5. The DNA for the CDR3 is TGTGCCAGCAGTCCCCGGACTAGCGGGAGGCATGAGCAGTTCTTC. This codes for CASSPRTSGRHEQFF.

There are many counts of this clonotype. J is TRBJ2-5 and V is TRBV7-6; TRBD2 agrees at 9 bases. Germline V lookup: CDR1 SGHVS, CDR2 FNYEAQ. The CDR3 length is 14 residues. Unmatched junction bases numbered 10, after V lost 10 bases and J lost 4 bases. The CDR3 sequence is CAITKREEGETQYF. As DNA, the CDR3 is TGTGCCATTACAAAGCGGGAGGAAGGAGAGACCCAGTACTTC.

This clonotype was detected ten times or more. The rearrangement uses TRBV25-1 and TRBJ2-3, with D perhaps matching TRBD2 (5 bases). The CDR3 is 16 residues long. Germline loops: CDR1 MGHDK, CDR2 SYGVNS. V was cut by 3 bases and J by 0 bases, with 13 bases left in between. The CDR3 region has the DNA TGTGCCAGCAGTGAGGCAGCGGTACCTAGCACAGATACGCAGTATTTT. Protein: CASSEAAVPSTDTQYF. The variable domain in full, completed from reference TRBV25-1 and TRBJ2-3, reads EADIYQTPRYLVIGTGKKITLECSQTMGHDKMYWYQQDPGMELHLIHYSYGVNSTEKGDLSSESTVSRIRTEHFPLTLESARPSHTSQYLCASSEAAVPSTDTQYFGPGTRLTVL.

This clonotype was counted many times. The V gene is TRBV7-8, the J gene TRBJ2-5; 7 bases agree with TRBD2. Germline values: CDR1 SGHVS, CDR2 FQNEAQ. CDR3 size: 15 residues. J gave up 4 bases and V 5 bases, and 10 bases lay outside the gene matches. The CDR3: CASSARGLPTETQYF. The DNA for the CDR3 is TGTGCCAGCAGCGCTAGGGGACTACCTACAGAGACCCAGTACTTC.

Ten or more counts support this clonotype. V gene TRBV15 combines with J gene TRBJ1-4, with no clear D. The CDR3 is 15 residues long. The V gene lost 0 bases and the J gene lost 5 bases, with 10 bases spanning the gap. Germline loops: CDR1 LNHNV, CDR2 YYDKDF (reference sequence). The CDR3 sequence is CATSREPSRNEKLFF. Written as DNA, the CDR3 is TGTGCCACCAGCAGAGAACCCTCGCGGAATGAAAAACTGTTTTTT.

This clonotype has ten or more counts. The V call is TRBV20-1, the J call TRBJ2-1, with 8 bases that match TRBD2. The junction had 16 bases not matched to a gene; V was cut back by 6 bases and J by 9 bases. The CDR3 sequence is 15 residues long. Germline-derived CDR1 and CDR2 are DFQATT and SNEGSKA (reference sequence). This CDR3 is CSAVVRRGVFSEQFF. As DNA, the CDR3 is TGCAGTGCAGTCGTACGGCGGGGGGTTTTCAGTGAGCAGTTCTTC.

Of note for this clonotype: A read error may be the cause here, since a much bigger clone is one base away. Here the CDR3 omits its conserved ending phenylalanine or tryptophan, so a read error is the likely source. As DNA, the CDR3 is TGCAGCGTTGGAGGTGTCACCCTCCAGAGAAACACTGAAGCTTTCATT. Its translation is CSVGGVTLQRNTEAFI. The chain links TRBV29-1 to TRBJ1-1; D not resolved. V was clipped by 4 bases and J by 2 bases, with 20 bases between them. Germline V lookup: CDR1 SQVTM, CDR2 ANQGSEA. The CDR3 runs to 16 residues.

This clonotype was seen many times. The chain combines TRBV2 with TRBJ2-1, with 10 bases aligning to TRBD1. Germline CDR1 SNHLY, CDR2 FYNNEI. This CDR3 is built from 15 residues. With 5 bases clipped from V and 5 bases from J, the junction kept 6 bases outside the gene matches. CDR3 sequence: CASSLTGGINNEQFF. CDR3 in DNA: TGTGCCAGCAGTTTGACAGGGGGCATAAACAATGAGCAGTTCTTC.

The sample holds many counts of this clonotype. This chain connects TRBV19 to TRBJ2-6; TRBD1 might be the D (6 bases). There are 18 residues in the CDR3. Germline CDR1 reads LNHDA; CDR2 reads SQIVND (reference sequence). Trimming took off 5 bases at V and 2 bases at J, with 19 bases between the two ends. CDR3 sequence: CASSATQGVGAGANVLTF. The CDR3 DNA sequence: TGTGCCAGTAGTGCAACACAGGGAGTGGGAGCTGGGGCCAACGTCCTGACTTTC.

This clonotype was picked up many times. The chain joins TRBV5-1 to TRBJ2-7; 10 positions match TRBD2. Trimming at V came to 4 bases and at J to 3 bases, leaving 7 bases not matched to a gene. CDR3 length equals 15 residues. Per the germline V gene, CDR1 is SGHRS and CDR2 is YFSETQ. The CDR3 DNA follows: TGCGCCAGCAGCCCCGGGACTAGCGCCGGCTACGAGCAGTACTTC. This sequence encodes CASSPGTSAGYEQYF.

The chain has TRBV20-1 and TRBJ2-1; 12 positions match TRBD2. V shed 0 bases and J 4 bases; nucleotides not matched to a gene: 1. Germline-derived CDR1 and CDR2 are DFQATT and SNEGSKA (reference sequence). CDR3 size: 15 residues. CDR3 sequence reads: CSARDTSGGYNEQFF. CDR3 DNA sequence: TGCAGTGCTAGAGATACTAGCGGGGGGTACAATGAGCAGTTCTTC.

This clonotype was observed many times. The chain carries TRBV10-3 and TRBJ2-3; D gene uncertain. Looked up from germline, CDR1 is ENHRY and CDR2 is SYGVKD. CDR3 length equals 15 residues. Trimming took off 7 bases at V and 1 base at J, with 15 bases between the two ends. CDR3 loop: CAIIPSRLGTDTQYF. The CDR3 region has the DNA TGTGCCATCATCCCATCCAGGTTAGGCACAGATACGCAGTATTTT.

This clonotype showed up many times. This sequence joins TRBV6-1 and TRBJ2-7; D unresolved. Between the trimmed V and J ends, which lost 7 bases and 7 bases, there was a span of 20 bases. The CDR3 covers 14 residues. Germline CDR1 and CDR2: MNHNS and SASEGT. In DNA, the CDR3 is TGTGCCAGCACTCTGGGCCCGGCTCTAAGGGAGCAGTACTTC. Protein: CASTLGPALREQYF.

This clonotype was seen at least ten times. The rearrangement joins TRBV6-2 or TRBV6-3 to TRBJ2-5, with unresolved D. Per germline, CDR1 MNHEY and CDR2 SVGEGT. The V end was cut by 2 bases, the J end by 1 base, with 8 bases between. This CDR3 contains 14 residues. This chain's CDR3 is CASSYPDGQETQYF. The CDR3 nucleotides read TGTGCCAGCAGTTACCCGGACGGCCAAGAGACCCAGTACTTC.

The chain couples TRBV6-1 to TRBJ1-5; D uncertain. With 2 bases removed from V and 9 bases from J, the gap between germline ends came to 14 bases. The CDR3 covers 14 residues. Germline CDR1 MNHNS, CDR2 SASEGT. The DNA of the CDR3 is TGTGCCAGCAGTGAATTAGGCCTGCAGGCGCCCCAGCATTTT. Translated, it gives CASSELGLQAPQHF.

The CDR3 DNA follows: TGTGCCAGCAGCTCCCCACTCTATGAGCGGGGGGGGTACAATGAGCAGTTCTTC. Translating it yields CASSSPLYERGGYNEQFF. The chain is built from TRBV7-3 and TRBJ2-1; 10 nucleotides match TRBD2. The CDR3 runs to 18 residues. Trimming at V came to 4 bases and at J to 4 bases, leaving 13 bases not matched to a gene. Germline CDR1 is SGHTA and CDR2 is FQGTGA.

This clonotype was counted many times. This chain connects TRBV25-1 to TRBJ2-5; TRBD1 agrees at 9 bases. The V gene's germline CDR1 is MGHDK and CDR2 SYGVNS. The CDR3 consists of 14 residues. The V segment lost 6 bases and the J segment 5 bases; nucleotides outside the gene matches: 7. This CDR3 reads CASSVQGAPETQYF. In DNA, the CDR3 is TGTGCCAGCAGCGTACAGGGGGCGCCGGAGACCCAGTACTTC.

As to this clonotype: This may be a read error, as it is one base from a much larger clone. The chain couples TRBV7-6 to TRBJ1-1; TRBD1 aligns across 7 bases. This CDR3 spans 15 amino acids. J gave up 6 bases and V 5 bases, and 12 bases lay outside the gene matches. The germline V gene has CDR1 SGHVS and CDR2 FNYEAQ. The CDR3 region has the DNA TGTGCCAGCAGCCTTGTCGGGACAGAGGGCGCTGAAGCTTTCTTT. The encoded protein is CASSLVGTEGAEAFF.

This clonotype was observed many times. This rearrangement joins TRBV28 to TRBJ2-7; no clear D gene. CDR1 and CDR2 from the germline V gene are MDHEN and SYDVKM. This CDR3 has 12 amino acids. Trimming pared 8 bases from V and 3 bases from J, leaving 11 bases between. The CDR3 reads CASRSVGYEQYF. Written as DNA, the CDR3 is TGTGCCAGCCGTTCAGTGGGCTACGAGCAGTACTTC.

This clonotype has at least ten counts. The chain combines TRBV12-5 with TRBJ1-1, with D possibly matching TRBD1 (6 bases). Germline V gene data show CDR1 as LGHNT and CDR2 as FRNRAP. V lost 0 bases and J lost 0, with 8 bases in between. This CDR3 comprises 15 residues. The CDR3: CASGLVQGLNTEAFF. The DNA of the CDR3 is TGTGCTAGTGGTTTGGTACAGGGCCTGAACACTGAAGCTTTCTTT.